These 21 T cell receptor beta chains came from one sample sequenced in a study of cytomegalovirus exposure and HLA in healthy donors. The study ran its PCR with 60 Vbeta and 13 Jbeta primers. Some clones are missing from TCRdb's copy, which holds only in-frame ones; the method was immunoSEQ multiplex PCR. The profile shows about 150,000 clones, just under 75% of them singletons. The sequenced sample was PBMCs. The receptors here all came from a woman under 30 in good health and CMV-seronegative.

The table lists this clone with a few counts. The chain has TRBV7-6 and TRBJ2-7; no clear D. Per germline, CDR1 SGHVS and CDR2 FNYEAQ. CDR3 length: 16 amino acids. The V and J ends lost 5 bases and 0 bases respectively, with 17 bases between them. The CDR3 is CASSLGKGWSSYEQYF. The CDR3 nucleotides read TGTGCCAGCAGCCTCGGAAAAGGCTGGAGCTCCTACGAGCAGTACTTC.

V gene TRBV4-1 combines with J gene TRBJ2-3, with 8 nucleotides matching TRBD1. The CDR3 contains 14 residues. Germline values: CDR1 MGHRA, CDR2 YSYEKL. V shed 6 bases, J shed 5 bases, and the junction held 7 bases outside the gene matches. The CDR3 bases are TGCGCCAGCAGACCCAGGGGGCAGGTAGATACGCAGTATTTT. As protein: CASRPRGQVDTQYF.

V and J are TRBV9 and TRBJ2-1, with 8 bases matching TRBD1. The CDR3 loop spans 15 amino acids. Per the germline V gene, CDR1 is SGDLS and CDR2 is YYNGEE. The V and J ends lost 4 bases and 3 bases, in that order; junction bases with no gene match: 6. Written as DNA, the CDR3 is TGTGCCAGCAGCCCCCGACAGGGGCTCTACAATGAGCAGTTCTTC. Translated: CASSPRQGLYNEQFF.

The genes are TRBV2 and TRBJ2-7, with 8 bases aligning to TRBD2. The CDR3 consists of 13 residues. Germline V lookup: CDR1 SNHLY, CDR2 FYNNEI. Here the CDR3 DNA reads TGTGCCAACCCTCGGGAGGGGCTTTACGAGCAGTGCGTC. Protein sequence: CANPREGLYEQCV.

This clone was observed once. V and J are TRBV6-5 and TRBJ1-6; D is ambiguous. This CDR3 spans 13 amino acids. V was trimmed by 2 bases and J by 7 bases, leaving 6 bases between them. The germline V gene encodes CDR1 MNHEY and CDR2 SVGAGI. In DNA, the CDR3 is TGTGCCAGCAGTTACGGAGAAAATTCACCCCTCCACTTT. Its protein is CASSYGENSPLHF.

There are a few counts of this clone. This chain uses TRBV7-2 with TRBJ2-1, with D maybe TRBD2 (6 bases). The V gene lost 3 bases and the J gene lost 7 bases, with 13 bases spanning the gap. The CDR3 has 14 amino acids. Germline CDR1 is SGHTA and CDR2 is FQGNSA. The CDR3 region is CASSLGGQLNEQFF. The CDR3 DNA reads TGTGCCAGCAGCTTGGGAGGTCAATTGAATGAGCAGTTCTTC. The full variable domain, rest sourced from reference TRBV7-2 and TRBJ2-1, is GAGVSQSPSNKVTEKGKDVELRCDPISGHTALYWYRQSLGQGLEFLIYFQGNSAPDKSGLPSDRFSAERTGGSVSTLTIQRTQQEDSAVYLCASSLGGQLNEQFFGPGTRLTVL.

The chain is built from TRBV19 and TRBJ1-5, with D perhaps matching TRBD1 (5 bases). Trimming left V 4 bases short and J 7 bases short, with 14 bases between. The CDR3 totals 14 residues. Germline lookup yields CDR1 LNHDA and CDR2 SQIVND (reference sequence). The CDR3 nucleotides are TGTGCCAGTAGTACCAGGGCCTGGGGACAGCCCCAGCATTTT. Its protein is CASSTRAWGQPQHF.

The chain employs TRBV2 and TRBJ1-1, with 7 bases that match TRBD1. Germline CDR1 SNHLY, CDR2 FYNNEI. The CDR3 sequence is 14 residues long. The ends lost 5 bases at V and 2 bases at J; junction bases unmatched: 5. CDR3 loop: CASSRQGPNTEAFF. The CDR3 nucleotides are TGTGCCAGCAGTAGACAGGGACCCAACACTGAAGCTTTCTTT.

The chain uses TRBV9 and TRBJ1-1; D gene unclear. This CDR3 contains 17 residues. Deletions cut 0 bases from V and 1 base from J, with 16 bases between. The germline gives CDR1 SGDLS, CDR2 YYNGEE. The CDR3 region is CASSVGLGGVWNTEAFF. As DNA, the CDR3 is TGTGCCAGCAGCGTAGGACTGGGAGGAGTGTGGAACACTGAAGCTTTCTTT. Combining the CDR3 with reference TRBV9 and TRBJ1-1 gives the whole variable domain DSGVTQTPKHLITATGQRVTLRCSPRSGDLSVYWYQQSLDQGLQFLIQYYNGEERAKGNILERFSAQQFPDLHSELNLSSLELGDSALYFCASSVGLGGVWNTEAFFGQGTRLTVV.

V is TRBV7-3 and J is TRBJ1-2; 9 nucleotides line up with TRBD1. This CDR3 comprises 14 residues. The germline V gene has CDR1 SGHTA and CDR2 FQGTGA. V lost 4 bases, J lost 2 bases, and 2 bases stayed unmatched. The CDR3 sequence is CASSSGTGNYGYTF. As DNA, the CDR3 is TGTGCCAGCAGCTCGGGGACAGGGAACTATGGCTACACCTTC.

The CDR3 sequence is CASRAPLGPQYF. The DNA for the CDR3 is TGTGCCAGCCGTGCCCCGTTGGGCCCGCAGTATTTT. The chain employs TRBV27 and TRBJ2-3; unclear D gene. V was trimmed by 8 bases and J by 10 bases, leaving 16 bases between them. Germline lookup yields CDR1 MNHEY and CDR2 SMNVEV (reference sequence). CDR3 length: 12 amino acids.

CDR3 sequence: CASRLGTGGGYGYTF. DNA of the CDR3: TGTGCCAGCAGGCTTGGGACAGGGGGCGGCTATGGCTACACCTTC. J is TRBJ1-2 and V is TRBV6-5; the match to TRBD1 covers 12 bases. V was pared by 6 bases and J by 4 bases, with 6 bases of the junction left unmatched. In germline, CDR1 is MNHEY, CDR2 SVGAGI. The CDR3 has 15 amino acids.

The CDR3 loop reads CASSPYPGQDNFVAFF. CDR3 nucleotide sequence: TGTGCCAGCAGCCCCTACCCGGGACAAGACAATTTCGTAGCTTTCTTT. J is TRBJ1-1 and V is TRBV5-4; D may be TRBD1 (6 bases). Trimming took 4 bases from V and 10 from J, leaving 26 bases between them. This CDR3 region has 16 residues. Germline loops: CDR1 SGHNT, CDR2 YYREEE (reference sequence). Variable domain in full (rest from reference TRBV5-4 and TRBJ1-1): ETGVTQSPTHLIKTRGQQVTLRCSSQSGHNTVSWYQQALGQGPQFIFQYYREEENGRGNFPPRFSGLQFPNYSSELNVNALELDDSALYLCASSPYPGQDNFVAFFGQGTRLTVV.

This chain uses TRBV5-1 with TRBJ1-3; D call uncertain. Germline V gene data show CDR1 as SGHRS and CDR2 as YFSETQ. CDR3 size: 18 residues. V lost 0 bases, J lost 0 bases, and 16 bases lay in between. The CDR3 spells CASSLGPPTRNSGNTIYF. CDR3 coding DNA: TGCGCCAGCAGCTTGGGCCCCCCGACTCGGAACTCTGGAAACACCATATATTTT.

The chain carries TRBV4-2 and TRBJ1-2; 8 bases match TRBD1. The CDR3 is 17 amino acids. Per the germline V gene, CDR1 is LGHNA and CDR2 is YNFKEQ. The V gene end was trimmed by 4 bases and the J gene end by 2 bases; junction bases not matched to a gene: 12. CDR3 amino acids: CASSLEGSDRDNYGYTF. As DNA, the CDR3 is TGTGCCAGCAGCCTAGAAGGTTCGGACAGGGACAACTATGGCTACACCTTC.

The genes are TRBV19 and TRBJ1-2, with 7 nucleotides matching TRBD1. V lost 10 bases and J lost 3; bases outside the gene matches: 5. The germline CDR1 and CDR2 sequences are LNHDA and SQIVND (reference sequence). The length of the CDR3 is 12 residues. CDR3 in DNA: TGTGCCACCTGGGACAGCCACTATGGCTACACCTTC. This encodes CATWDSHYGYTF.

This rearrangement joins TRBV4-3 to TRBJ1-6, with 10 nucleotides matching TRBD1. Trimming cost V 6 bases and J 10 bases; bases outside gene matches: 12. The CDR3 spans 16 residues. CDR1 LGHNA and CDR2 YSLEER come from the germline V gene. CDR3 region: CASSPTTGTGESPLHF. CDR3 in DNA: TGCGCCAGCAGTCCAACTACCGGGACAGGGGAATCACCCCTCCACTTT.

The rearrangement links TRBV10-3 to TRBJ2-5; 7 nucleotides agree with TRBD1. TRBJ2-7 explains the end of the DNA better; the J call may be wrong. Germline CDR1 reads ENHRY; CDR2 reads SYGVKD. There are 15 residues in the CDR3. The CDR3 protein is CAISAIDRDLNEQYF. The CDR3 nucleotides read TGTGCCATCAGCGCAATCGACAGGGACCTCAACGAGCAGTACTTC.

The rearrangement links TRBV2 to TRBJ2-7, with 7 positions matching TRBD2. Germline CDR1 SNHLY, CDR2 FYNNEI. The CDR3 is made up of 15 amino acids. V shed 3 bases and J 4 bases; nucleotides not matched to a gene: 9. The CDR3 DNA reads as TGTGCCAGCAGTGATGAAGCGACTAGCTCGTACGAGCAGTACTTC. Protein sequence: CASSDEATSSYEQYF.

This chain uses TRBV4-2 with TRBJ2-5; TRBD2 matches at 7 bases. Trimming cost V 1 base and J 5 bases; bases outside gene matches: 10. The CDR3 sequence is 16 residues long. Looked up from germline, CDR1 is LGHNA and CDR2 is YNFKEQ. CDR3 DNA: TGTGCCAGCAGCCAAGGAGAAGCGGGGCCCAGGGAGACCCAGTACTTC. Translating gives CASSQGEAGPRETQYF.

The V and J genes are TRBV7-9 and TRBJ2-3; 13 nucleotides match TRBD2. V gave up 1 base and J gave up 12 bases; unmatched junction bases: 4. Germline CDR1 and CDR2: SEHNR and FQNEAQ (reference sequence). This CDR3 spans 14 amino acids. The CDR3 loop reads CASSLDTSGRAQYF. In DNA form, the CDR3 reads TGTGCCAGCAGCTTAGATACTAGCGGGAGGGCCCAGTATTTT.